This entry lists 29 T cell receptor beta chains sequenced from one sample in a study of molecular identifiers for immune sequencing clone quantification. TCRdb analysed the PCR reads with MiXCR anew, one entry per CDR3 protein. The sample yields about 35,000 distinct CDR3 sequences, 19% seen once. The specimen sequenced was naive CD8+ T cells from blood, with Jurkat cell RNA spiked in. Indicated subset: FACS-sorted CD8+CD4-CCR7+CD45RA+ naive T cells. Receptors were obtained from a human donor in good health. Some libraries in this study had Jurkat cell RNA spiked in.

This clonotype is deemed medium-sized. V gene TRBV7-2 combines with J gene TRBJ2-3; TRBD2 agrees at 11 bases. CDR3 size: 16 residues. From germline, CDR1 is SGHTA and CDR2 FQGNSA. The J segment lost 4 bases and the V segment lost 5 bases, leaving 8 bases of the junction unmatched. The CDR3 sequence is CASSPFISGGADTQYF. DNA of the CDR3: TGTGCCAGCAGCCCCTTTATTAGCGGGGGGGCAGATACGCAGTATTTT.

The rearrangement links TRBV2 to TRBJ2-3, with 8 bases that match TRBD2. Germline V gene sequence: CDR1 SNHLY, CDR2 FYNNEI. J was trimmed by 5 bases and V by 7 bases; bases with no gene match: 11. The CDR3 extends over 15 amino acids. As DNA, the CDR3 is TGTGCCAGCATTGCGCGGGGGGACGAAGGAGATACGCAGTATTTT. It encodes CASIARGDEGDTQYF.

Note on this clonotype: A read error may explain this, as a much larger clone is one base away. This sequence joins TRBV5-3 and TRBJ1-4; D uncertain. TRBV5-3 is placed among ORFs of uncertain function. V gave up 8 bases and J gave up 4 bases, with 18 bases separating them. The CDR3 is 15 residues long. CDR3 nucleotides: TGTGCCAGCGGCTTGGTTACAGAACTTAATGAAAAACTGTTTTTT. Translated, it gives CASGLVTELNEKLFF.

Within the sample, this clonotype is medium-sized. The chain links TRBV20-1 to TRBJ2-3, with D unresolved. CDR1 DFQATT and CDR2 SNEGSKA come from the germline V gene (reference sequence). The CDR3 has 13 amino acids. V was trimmed by 1 base and J by 4 bases, leaving 9 bases between them. This CDR3 reads CSARVGTPDTQYF. Written as DNA, the CDR3 is TGCAGTGCTAGAGTAGGCACACCAGATACGCAGTATTTT.

This clonotype was observed a few times. The junction departs from the called germline gene at one end, perhaps through a read error. The chain recombines TRBV27 with TRBJ1-6; D is perhaps TRBD1 (5 bases). Germline V gives CDR1 MNHEY, CDR2 SMNVEV (reference sequence). The CDR3 spans 13 residues. For the CDR3, the DNA is TGTGTCAGCCGCGGGGCCAATAATTCACCCCTCCACTTT. This codes for CVSRGANNSPLHF.

The V and J genes are TRBV7-9 and TRBJ2-2; TRBD1 is a possible D gene (5 bases). The CDR3 length is 16 residues. CDR1 SEHNR and CDR2 FQNEAQ come from the germline V gene (reference sequence). The germline V and J ends were trimmed by 6 bases and 0 bases, with 14 bases remaining between them. The CDR3 here is CASSQPRQPNTGELFF. The CDR3 DNA follows: TGTGCCAGCAGTCAACCGAGACAGCCGAACACCGGGGAGCTGTTTTTT.

The sample holds many counts of this clonotype. V is TRBV7-9 and J is TRBJ1-5, with D uncertain. Between the trimmed V and J ends, which lost 0 bases and 1 base, there was a span of 13 bases. The CDR3 loop spans 17 amino acids. Germline V gives CDR1 SEHNR, CDR2 FQNEAQ (reference sequence). The CDR3 DNA is TGTGCCAGCAGCTTAGCCGATTTTGACCCGAGCAATCAGCCCCAGCATTTT. It translates to CASSLADFDPSNQPQHF.

Regarding this clonotype: One end of the junction varies from germline; a read error may be responsible. The chain joins TRBV4-2 to TRBJ1-4; 10 bases are shared with TRBD1. The germline V gene encodes CDR1 LGHNA and CDR2 YNFKEQ. This CDR3 contains 17 residues. The CDR3 sequence: CTSSQETTGGAGEKLFF. The CDR3 DNA is TGTACCAGCAGCCAAGAGACGACAGGGGGCGCCGGTGAAAAACTGTTTTTT.

In its sample, this clonotype was seen many times. The rearrangement joins TRBV10-3 to TRBJ2-4, with D maybe TRBD1 (6 bases). There are 16 residues in the CDR3. The ends were cut back, 5 bases at V and 1 base at J, with 15 bases in the middle. Germline CDR1 and CDR2: ENHRY and SYGVKD. The DNA for the CDR3 is TGTGCCATCAGTCCTATTGGGGGCTCGGCCAAAAACATTCAGTACTTC. Its translation: CAISPIGGSAKNIQYF.

The chain carries TRBV7-9 and TRBJ2-7, with D hard to call. This CDR3 region has 14 residues. Germline lookup yields CDR1 SEHNR and CDR2 FQNEAQ (reference sequence). V was trimmed by 5 bases and J by 2 bases, leaving 13 bases between them. CDR3 bases: TGTGCCAGCAGCCCAACGGTACAGCCCTACGAGCAGTACTTC. Its translation is CASSPTVQPYEQYF.

This clonotype was recorded many times. The chain employs TRBV9 and TRBJ2-3; perhaps TRBD2 as D (5 bases). The CDR3 has 15 residues. Trimming removed 3 bases at V and 0 bases at J, with 11 bases between. The germline CDR1 and CDR2 sequences are SGDLS and YYNGEE. In DNA, the CDR3 is TGTGCCAGCAGCGAGACGGGGTTTAGCACAGATACGCAGTATTTT. Amino acids: CASSETGFSTDTQYF.

In this sample, this clonotype turned up a few times. One end of the junction varies from germline; a read error may be responsible. The chain couples TRBV7-9 to TRBJ2-1, with D maybe TRBD1 (6 bases). Germline values: CDR1 SEHNR, CDR2 FQNEAQ (reference sequence). CDR3 length equals 14 residues. Here the CDR3 DNA reads TGTGCCAGCAGCGGGACATTCTCCCACAATGAGCAGTTCTTC. As protein: CASSGTFSHNEQFF.

V usage is TRBV12-3 or TRBV12-4 and J usage is TRBJ2-2; a possible D gene is TRBD2 (6 bases). V lost 8 bases and J lost 3, with 10 bases in between. This CDR3 contains 13 residues. The CDR3 nucleotides are TGTGCCAGCGCTTGGGACTACACCGGGGAGCTGTTTTTT. Its translation is CASAWDYTGELFF.

This clonotype was counted only a few times. The V call is TRBV28, the J call TRBJ1-2; TRBD1 aligns across 8 bases. From germline, CDR1 is MDHEN and CDR2 SYDVKM. The CDR3 has 15 residues. The junction had 11 bases not matched to a gene; V was cut back by 5 bases and J by 6 bases. DNA for the CDR3: TGTGCCAGCAGTGCCGTCCCTCAGGGGGCTAATGGCTACACCTTC. Translation: CASSAVPQGANGYTF.

This clonotype was detected a few times. V usage is TRBV6-5 and J usage is TRBJ1-2; TRBD1 is a possible D gene (6 bases). The V gene's germline CDR1 is MNHEY and CDR2 SVGAGI. The CDR3 sequence is 14 residues long. V was pared by 2 bases and J by 4 bases, with 11 bases between. The CDR3 is CASSYGGGAYGYTF. DNA of the CDR3: TGTGCCAGCAGTTACGGGGGGGGCGCCTATGGCTACACCTTC.

The rearrangement links TRBV27 to TRBJ2-7, with D possibly being TRBD2 (6 bases). Germline V gene lookup returns CDR1 MNHEY and CDR2 SMNVEV (reference sequence). The CDR3 spans 13 residues. The V end was cut by 3 bases, the J end by 3 bases, with 9 bases between. The CDR3 DNA reads as TGTGCCAGCAGTTTTGCGGGACTCTACGAGCAGTACTTC. Translation: CASSFAGLYEQYF.

This clonotype has a count of ten or more. The chain employs TRBV20-1 and TRBJ2-5; 12 nucleotides line up with TRBD2. Losses at the gene ends were 6 bases for V and 4 bases for J; bases not matched to a gene: 12. CDR3 size: 16 residues. Germline V gene sequence: CDR1 DFQATT, CDR2 SNEGSKA (reference sequence). CDR3 nucleotides: TGCAGTGCAACGCCCTATGGACTAGCGGGAACAGAGACCCAGTACTTC. Translating it yields CSATPYGLAGTETQYF.

The genes are TRBV13 and TRBJ2-5; 10 nucleotides agree with TRBD1. CDR3 length equals 14 residues. Trimming cost V 5 bases and J 6 bases; bases outside gene matches: 6. Germline CDR1 PRHDT, CDR2 FYEKMQ (reference sequence). Written as DNA, the CDR3 is TGTGCCAGCAGCCTCTGGACAGGGGGGAAGACCCAGTACTTC. Its translation is CASSLWTGGKTQYF.

This chain's CDR3 is CSADEAGTMTPEAFF. For the CDR3, the DNA is TGCAGTGCTGACGAAGCCGGGACTATGACCCCTGAAGCTTTCTTT. The chain is built from TRBV20-1 and TRBJ1-1; perhaps TRBD1 as D (5 bases). The V gene's germline CDR1 is DFQATT and CDR2 SNEGSKA (reference sequence). The V gene lost 5 bases and the J gene lost 6 bases, with 22 bases spanning the gap. The CDR3 loop spans 15 amino acids.

This chain uses TRBV5-1 with TRBJ1-1, with 7 bases matching TRBD1. Germline CDR1 reads SGHRS; CDR2 reads YFSETQ. The CDR3 consists of 16 residues. Trimming cost V 0 bases and J 0 bases; bases outside gene matches: 5. The chain's CDR3 is CASSLDTGVVNTEAFF. DNA for the CDR3: TGCGCCAGCAGCTTGGATACAGGGGTAGTGAACACTGAAGCTTTCTTT.

A word on this clonotype: A much larger clone differs from this one at a single base, so this may be a read error. This chain connects TRBV4-3 to TRBJ1-4, with a possible D match to TRBD1 (6 bases). CDR1 and CDR2 from the germline V gene are LGHNA and YSLEER. The CDR3 spans 18 residues. Trimming pared 3 bases from V and 3 bases from J, leaving 20 bases between. CDR3 residues: CASSQGPEQGVANEKLFF. The CDR3 DNA follows: TGCGCCAGCAGCCAGGGACCGGAACAGGGTGTGGCTAATGAAAAACTGTTTTTT.

In its sample, this clonotype was seen many times. V gene TRBV27 combines with J gene TRBJ1-2; TRBD1 might be the D (5 bases). V dropped 2 bases and J dropped 4 bases, with 17 bases sitting between them. Germline values: CDR1 MNHEY, CDR2 SMNVEV (reference sequence). The CDR3 spans 16 residues. The DNA for the CDR3 is TGTGCCAGCAGTTTAGGTTTGGACACGACAGTCTATGGCTACACCTTC. It is translated as CASSLGLDTTVYGYTF.

There are many counts of this clonotype. The V call is TRBV5-4, the J call TRBJ2-7; D unclear. Germline lookup yields CDR1 SGHNT and CDR2 YYREEE (reference sequence). V shed 3 bases and J shed 3 bases, with 10 bases lying between them. The CDR3 has 13 residues. In DNA form, the CDR3 reads TGTGCCAGCAGCTGGAATCCGGACTACGAGCAGTACTTC. This sequence encodes CASSWNPDYEQYF.

This clonotype was seen more than once but under ten times. The rearrangement uses TRBV4-2 and TRBJ2-1, with D possibly matching TRBD2 (6 bases). Germline V lookup: CDR1 LGHNA, CDR2 YNFKEQ. The CDR3 runs 16 residues. V gave up 0 bases and J gave up 2 bases, with 11 bases separating them. The CDR3 DNA reads as TGTGCCAGCAGCCAAGATCTGATAGCGGCCTACAATGAGCAGTTCTTC. This sequence encodes CASSQDLIAAYNEQFF.

This clonotype has a count of ten or more. This chain joins TRBV27 and TRBJ2-7, with D tentatively TRBD1 or TRBD2 (5 bases each). V was shortened by 6 bases and J by 3 bases, with 12 bases between the two germline ends. This CDR3 contains 13 residues. Germline V gene lookup returns CDR1 MNHEY and CDR2 SMNVEV (reference sequence). Written as DNA, the CDR3 is TGTGCCAGCAGCCACGGGGCGGGCTACGAGCAGTACTTC. Encoded protein: CASSHGAGYEQYF.

This clonotype was detected many times. This chain links TRBV7-9 with TRBJ1-4; unclear D gene. Germline V gene data show CDR1 as SEHNR and CDR2 as FQNEAQ (reference sequence). CDR3 length equals 16 residues. Trimming took 5 bases from V and 4 from J, leaving 17 bases between them. As DNA, the CDR3 is TGTGCCAGCAGCCCCTCCCTGAGAGCACATAATGAAAAACTGTTTTTT. This sequence encodes CASSPSLRAHNEKLFF.

This clonotype was picked up many times. The gene calls are TRBV9 and TRBJ1-1, with 8 bases matching TRBD1. The CDR3 has 13 amino acids. From germline, CDR1 is SGDLS and CDR2 YYNGEE. V gave up 3 bases and J gave up 4 bases; unmatched junction bases: 2. As DNA, the CDR3 is TGTGCCAGCAGCGCAACAGGGGGCACTGAAGCTTTCTTT. Protein: CASSATGGTEAFF.

With respect to this clonotype: A much larger clonotype is one base distant, so this may be a read error. The chain combines TRBV5-6 with TRBJ2-1, with D hard to call. Trimming removed 2 bases at V and 9 bases at J, with 6 bases between. The CDR3 has 11 amino acids. Germline V gene sequence: CDR1 SGHDT, CDR2 YYEEEE. The CDR3 coding sequence is TGTGCCAGCAGCTTTGTTAGTGAGCAGTTCTTC. It codes for CASSFVSEQFF.

In its sample, this clonotype ranks as medium-sized (0.01 to 0.1%). Mismatch with germline at one junction end may stem from a read error. The rearrangement uses TRBV6-5 and TRBJ2-6, with D uncertain. CDR3 size: 13 residues. The germline CDR1 and CDR2 sequences are MNHEY and SVGAGI. CDR3 in DNA: TGTGCCAGCAGCTACTCTGGGGCCAACGTCCTGACTTTC. This codes for CASSYSGANVLTF.